This T cell receptor (beta chain) was sequenced during a study of blood T cell repertoires in COVID-19. Data came from immunoSEQ multiplex PCR; TCRdb stores just in-frame clones and leaves some out. The data contain 190,000 or so clones, 86% of them singletons. The CDR3 contains 15 residues. The germline V gene has CDR1 LGHDT and CDR2 YNNKEL (reference sequence). Unmatched junction bases numbered 7, after V lost 0 bases and J lost 10 bases. Participants reported their clinical history, and cohort assignment relied on those reports. The rearrangement joins TRBV3-1 (or the pseudogene TRBV3-2) to TRBJ2-7, with TRBD2 matching 12 bases. Sequencing was done on a sample of PBMCs or T cells enriched from blood (not recorded which). The sequence was obtained from a woman aged 25 to 39 who had recovered from COVID-19. CDR3 sequence (DNA): TGTGCCAGCAGCCAAGACCCCGGACTAGCGGGGTTCCAGTACTTC. It translates to CASSQDPGLAGFQYF.